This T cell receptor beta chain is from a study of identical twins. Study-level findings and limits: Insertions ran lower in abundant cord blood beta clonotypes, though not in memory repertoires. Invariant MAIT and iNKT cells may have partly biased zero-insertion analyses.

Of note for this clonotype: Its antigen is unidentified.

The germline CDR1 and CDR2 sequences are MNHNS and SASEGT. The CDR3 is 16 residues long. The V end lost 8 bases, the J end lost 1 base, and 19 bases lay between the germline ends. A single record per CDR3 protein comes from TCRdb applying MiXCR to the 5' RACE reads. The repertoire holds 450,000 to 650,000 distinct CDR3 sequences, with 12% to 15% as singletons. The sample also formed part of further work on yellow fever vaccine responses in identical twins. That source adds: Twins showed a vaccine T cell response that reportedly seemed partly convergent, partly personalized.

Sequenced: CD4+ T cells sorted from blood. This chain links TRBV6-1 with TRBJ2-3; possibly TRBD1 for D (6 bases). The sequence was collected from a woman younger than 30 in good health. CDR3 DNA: TGTGCCAGCTCGCCCGGGACAAAGGGAGGCACAGATACGCAGTATTTT. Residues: CASSPGTKGGTDTQYF.